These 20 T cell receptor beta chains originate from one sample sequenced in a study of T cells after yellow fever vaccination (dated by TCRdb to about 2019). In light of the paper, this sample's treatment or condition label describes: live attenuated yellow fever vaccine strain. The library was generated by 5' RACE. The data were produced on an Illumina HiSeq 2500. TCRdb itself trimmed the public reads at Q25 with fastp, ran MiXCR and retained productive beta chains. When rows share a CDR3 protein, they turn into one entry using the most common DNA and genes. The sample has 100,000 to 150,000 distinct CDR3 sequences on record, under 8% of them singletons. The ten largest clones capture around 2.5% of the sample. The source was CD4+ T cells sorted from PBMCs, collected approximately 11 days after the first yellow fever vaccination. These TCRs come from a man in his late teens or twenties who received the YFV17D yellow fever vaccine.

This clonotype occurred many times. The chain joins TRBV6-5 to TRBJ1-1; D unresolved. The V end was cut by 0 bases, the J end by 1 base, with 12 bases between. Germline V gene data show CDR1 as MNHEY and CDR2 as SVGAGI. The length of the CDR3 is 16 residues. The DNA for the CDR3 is TGTGCCAGCAGTTACTCTCGCGTACGGTGGAACACTGAAGCTTTCTTT. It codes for CASSYSRVRWNTEAFF.

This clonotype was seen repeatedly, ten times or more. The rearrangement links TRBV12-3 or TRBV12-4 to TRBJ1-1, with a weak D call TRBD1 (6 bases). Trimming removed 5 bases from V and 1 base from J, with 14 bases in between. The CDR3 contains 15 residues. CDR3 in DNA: TGTGCCAGCAGTCCGCAACCGACAGGGAACACTGAAGCTTTCTTT. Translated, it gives CASSPQPTGNTEAFF.

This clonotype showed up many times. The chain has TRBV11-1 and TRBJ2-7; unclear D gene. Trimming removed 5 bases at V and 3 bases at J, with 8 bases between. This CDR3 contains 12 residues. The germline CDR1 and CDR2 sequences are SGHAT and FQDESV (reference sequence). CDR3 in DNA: TGTGCCAGCAGCGCATTAGGCTACGAGCAGTACTTC. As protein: CASSALGYEQYF.

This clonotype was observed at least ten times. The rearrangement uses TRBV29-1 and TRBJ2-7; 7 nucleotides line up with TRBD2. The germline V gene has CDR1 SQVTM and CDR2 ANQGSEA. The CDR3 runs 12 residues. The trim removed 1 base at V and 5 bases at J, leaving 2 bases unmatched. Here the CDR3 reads CSVEGSGNEQYF. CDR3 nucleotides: TGCAGCGTTGAAGGGAGCGGGAACGAGCAGTACTTC.

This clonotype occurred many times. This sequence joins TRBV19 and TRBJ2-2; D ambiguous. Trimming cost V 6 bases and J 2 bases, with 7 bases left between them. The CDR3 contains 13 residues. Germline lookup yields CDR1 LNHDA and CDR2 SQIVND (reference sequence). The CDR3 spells CASSAQNTGELFF. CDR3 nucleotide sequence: TGTGCCAGTAGCGCTCAAAACACCGGGGAGCTGTTTTTT.

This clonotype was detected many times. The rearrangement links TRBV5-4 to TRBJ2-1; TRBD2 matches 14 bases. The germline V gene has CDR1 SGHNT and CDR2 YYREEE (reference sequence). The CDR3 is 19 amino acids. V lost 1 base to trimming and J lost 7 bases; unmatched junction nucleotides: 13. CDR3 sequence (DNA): TGTGCCAGCAGCTTGTTGGGACTAGCGGGGGAGGGCGTCCCAAATGAGCAGTTCTTC. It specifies CASSLLGLAGEGVPNEQFF.

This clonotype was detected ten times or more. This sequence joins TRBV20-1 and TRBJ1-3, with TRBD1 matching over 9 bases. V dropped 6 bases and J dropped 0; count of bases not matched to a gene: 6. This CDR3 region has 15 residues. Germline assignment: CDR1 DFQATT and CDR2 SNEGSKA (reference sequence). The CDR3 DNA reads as TGCAGTGCAACGGGACAGGGTTTCTCTGGAAACACCATATATTTT. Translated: CSATGQGFSGNTIYF.

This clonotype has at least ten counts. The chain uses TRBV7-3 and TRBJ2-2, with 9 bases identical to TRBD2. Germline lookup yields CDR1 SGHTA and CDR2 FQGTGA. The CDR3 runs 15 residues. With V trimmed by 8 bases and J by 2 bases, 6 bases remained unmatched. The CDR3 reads CASAKRGDNTGELFF. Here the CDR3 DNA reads TGTGCCAGCGCTAAGCGGGGGGACAACACCGGGGAGCTGTTTTTT. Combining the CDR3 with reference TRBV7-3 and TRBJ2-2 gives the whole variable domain GAGVSQTPSNKVTEKGKYVELRCDPISGHTALYWYRQSLGQGPEFLIYFQGTGAADDSGLPNDRFFAVRPEGSVSTLKIQRTERGDSAVYLCASAKRGDNTGELFFGEGSRLTVL.

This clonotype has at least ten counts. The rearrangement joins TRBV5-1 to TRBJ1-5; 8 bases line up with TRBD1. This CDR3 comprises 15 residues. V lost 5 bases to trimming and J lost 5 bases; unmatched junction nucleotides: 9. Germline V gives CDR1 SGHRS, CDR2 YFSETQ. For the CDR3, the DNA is TGCGCCAGCAGGGGGGTTCCAGGGGGCGATCAGCCCCAGCATTTT. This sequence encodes CASRGVPGGDQPQHF.

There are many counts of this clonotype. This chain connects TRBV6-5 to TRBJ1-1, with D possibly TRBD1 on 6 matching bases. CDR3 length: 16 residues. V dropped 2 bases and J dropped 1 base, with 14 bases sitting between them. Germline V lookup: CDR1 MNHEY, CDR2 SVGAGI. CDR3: CASSYDGGRRNTEAFF. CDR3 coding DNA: TGTGCCAGCAGTTACGACGGGGGGCGGAGGAACACTGAAGCTTTCTTT.

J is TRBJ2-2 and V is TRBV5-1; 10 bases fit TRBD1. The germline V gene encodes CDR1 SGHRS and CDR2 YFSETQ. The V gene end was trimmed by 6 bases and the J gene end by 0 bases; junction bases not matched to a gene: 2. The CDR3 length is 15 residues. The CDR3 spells CASNDRGPNTGELFF. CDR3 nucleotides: TGCGCCAGCAATGACAGGGGGCCGAACACCGGGGAGCTGTTTTTT.

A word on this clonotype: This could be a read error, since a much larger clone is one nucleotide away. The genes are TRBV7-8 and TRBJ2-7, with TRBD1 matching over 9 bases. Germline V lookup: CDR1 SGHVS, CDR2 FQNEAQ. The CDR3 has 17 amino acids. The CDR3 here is CATSLGPGQGNPYEQYF. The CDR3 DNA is TGTGCCACCAGCTTAGGGCCCGGACAGGGGAATCCCTACGAGCAGTACTTC.

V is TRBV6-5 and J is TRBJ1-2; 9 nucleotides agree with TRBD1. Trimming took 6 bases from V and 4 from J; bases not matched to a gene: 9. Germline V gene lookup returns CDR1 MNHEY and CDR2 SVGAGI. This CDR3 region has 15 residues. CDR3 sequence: CASSKGTGRAYGYTF. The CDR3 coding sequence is TGTGCCAGCAGCAAAGGGACAGGGAGAGCCTATGGCTACACCTTC.

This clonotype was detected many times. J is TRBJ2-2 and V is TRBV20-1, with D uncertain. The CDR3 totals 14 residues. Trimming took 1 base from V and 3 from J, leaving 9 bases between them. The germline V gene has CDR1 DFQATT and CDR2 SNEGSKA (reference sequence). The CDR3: CSARGWVHTGELFF. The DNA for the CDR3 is TGCAGTGCTAGAGGTTGGGTTCACACCGGGGAGCTGTTTTTT.

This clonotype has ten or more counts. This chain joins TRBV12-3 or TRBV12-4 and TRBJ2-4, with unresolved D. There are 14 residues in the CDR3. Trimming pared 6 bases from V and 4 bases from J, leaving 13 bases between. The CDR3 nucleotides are TGTGCCAGCAGACCCCGGGCGGCTAAAAACATTCAGTACTTC. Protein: CASRPRAAKNIQYF.

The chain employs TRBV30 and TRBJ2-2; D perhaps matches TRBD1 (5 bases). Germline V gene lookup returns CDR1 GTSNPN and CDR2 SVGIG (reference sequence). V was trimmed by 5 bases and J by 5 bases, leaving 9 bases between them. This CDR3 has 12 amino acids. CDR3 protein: CAWSRATGELFF. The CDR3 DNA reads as TGTGCCTGGTCCAGGGCGACCGGGGAGCTGTTTTTT.

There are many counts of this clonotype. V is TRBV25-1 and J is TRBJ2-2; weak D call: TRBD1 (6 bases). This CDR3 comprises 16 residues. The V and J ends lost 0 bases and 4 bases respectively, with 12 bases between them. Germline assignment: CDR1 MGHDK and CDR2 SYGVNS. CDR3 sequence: CASSEYPTGSTGELFF. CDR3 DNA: TGTGCCAGCAGTGAATATCCGACAGGTAGCACCGGGGAGCTGTTTTTT.

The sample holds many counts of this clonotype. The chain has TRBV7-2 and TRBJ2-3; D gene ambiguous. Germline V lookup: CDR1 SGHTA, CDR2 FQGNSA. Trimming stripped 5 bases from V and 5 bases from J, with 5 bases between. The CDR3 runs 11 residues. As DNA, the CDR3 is TGTGCCAGCAGCCCCTTAGATACGCAGTATTTT. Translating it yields CASSPLDTQYF.

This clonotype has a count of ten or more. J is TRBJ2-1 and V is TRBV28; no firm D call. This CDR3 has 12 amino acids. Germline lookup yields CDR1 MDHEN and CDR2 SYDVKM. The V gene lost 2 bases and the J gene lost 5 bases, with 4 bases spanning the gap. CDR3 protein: CASSLPHNEQFF. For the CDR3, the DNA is TGTGCCAGCAGTTTACCCCACAATGAGCAGTTCTTC. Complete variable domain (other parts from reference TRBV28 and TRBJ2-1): DVKVTQSSRYLVKRTGEKVFLECVQDMDHENMFWYRQDPGLGLRLIYFSYDVKMKEKGDIPEGYSVSREKKERFSLILESASTNQTSMYLCASSLPHNEQFFGPGTRLTVL.

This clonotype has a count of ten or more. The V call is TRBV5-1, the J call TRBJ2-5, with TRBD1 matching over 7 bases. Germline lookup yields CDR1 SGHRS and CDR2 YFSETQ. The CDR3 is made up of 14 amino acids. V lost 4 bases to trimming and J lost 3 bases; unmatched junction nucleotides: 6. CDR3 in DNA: TGCGCCAGCAGCCCTGCCGGGACAGAAGAGACCCAGTACTTC. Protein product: CASSPAGTEETQYF.